This T cell receptor (beta chain) appears in the sequencing data of a study of blood T cell repertoires in COVID-19 (dated by TCRdb to 2019 to 2021). Background on the whole study: Samples covering the acute and convalescent phases of COVID-19 were provided by collaborators in the United States, Italy and Spain. The prospective study material was composed of cDNA or gDNA derived from T cells, B-cell-depleted T cells, or PBMCs. HLA class I and class II types, where available, came from metadata supplied by the sample provider rather than from assay-based typing. Samples came from the ongoing ImmuneRACE study (first 160 participants) plus 1,254 subjects from 6 global collaborators. The repertoires were released in a freely available public database meant as a resource for research on the immune response to SARS-CoV-2. Subjects who had been exposed to COVID-19, were actively infected with it, or had recovered from it provided the deeply sampled blood TCRbeta repertoires that made up the dataset. Sample metadata almost always included a de-identified subject ID, COVID-19 status, age in years and sex. What the work shows at the level of the full study, not this receptor alone: The quantity of clinical and demographic metadata differed by source and by participant and was supplied without curation.

TCRbeta CDR3 regions were amplified from genomic DNA by means of the immunoSEQ Assay, a bias-controlled multiplex PCR. Processing in the source paper ran as follows. Nucleated cell counts per sample were estimated from amplification of reference gene primers within the assay. To quantify the absolute abundance of each unique TCRbeta CDR3 rearrangement, sequence reads were collapsed and filtered. For each sample, productive Simpson clonality was calculated as the square root of Simpson's diversity index over productive rearrangements. TCRdb re-hosts the immuneACCESS table, in-frame sequences only. Its copies lack some clones; in the studies checked, an unresolved V gene accounts for under half of them, and the cause for the rest is not known. That table is the source of V, J and clone size, and D and trimming were worked out from the DNA. Present in this sample are 200,000 to 250,000 clones, roughly 85% of which were seen just once. 9.5% to 14% of the sample belongs to the ten largest clones.

For CDR1 and CDR2, the germline V gene (reference sequence) lists LNHNV and YYDKDF. The CDR3 starts with the cysteine, ends with the phenylalanine, and has 15 residues. Only the CDR3 region is kept as DNA, spanning 45 bases read in frame from base 1. Germline trimming amounts to 0 bases on V and 4 bases on J, with 5 as the count of junction bases outside the gene matches. A note on this clone: The antigen it recognizes is unknown. Nothing much larger sits one base from this clone, and base qualities are not available.

Participants in the prospective study were aged about 18 to 95 years, lived in more than 20 United States geographic areas, and enrolled through a virtual design. Cohort assignment in the prospective study relied on participant-reported clinical history from a screening survey and a study questionnaire. Recovered participants in ImmuneRACE Cohort 3 were defined by two consecutive negative NP/OP PCR tests, clearance by a healthcare professional, or resolution of symptoms. In the prospective study, whole blood, serum and a nasopharyngeal or oropharyngeal swab were collected from each participant by mobile phlebotomists. Prospective study participants could optionally give additional blood draws and questionnaires over an approximately 2-month period. Before DNA extraction, prospective study blood samples were shipped either frozen or at room temperature.

The sequence came from a man aged 25-45 years who had recovered from COVID-19. The chain couples TRBV15 to TRBJ1-2; 7 central nucleotides agree with TRBD1. The sequenced sample consisted of PBMCs or T cells enriched from blood (not recorded which). The CDR3 reads as follows: CATSRDPGQIYGYTF. The nucleotide sequence is TGTGCCACCAGCAGAGATCCGGGACAGATCTATGGCTACACCTTC.